A single T cell receptor beta chain is shown here with its context. The data originate from a study of control samples from healthy donors and cancer patients. Using immunoSEQ multiplex PCR, the repertoire was profiled, and TCRdb retains in-frame clones only, with some absent. The sample has some 130,000 clones; more than 90% are singletons. After removal of 5 bases from V and 8 bases from J, the junction contained 8 bases not matched to a gene. Germline V gene data show CDR1 as GTSNPN and CDR2 as SVGIG (reference sequence). There are 14 residues in the CDR3. The genes are TRBV30 and TRBJ1-6; 8 bases align to TRBD1. The source is a man aged 18 to 35 in good health. The sequencing sample was made of blood. CDR3 region: CAWQTGTGHSPLHF. CDR3 nucleotide sequence: TGTGCCTGGCAAACCGGGACAGGTCATTCACCCCTCCACTTT.